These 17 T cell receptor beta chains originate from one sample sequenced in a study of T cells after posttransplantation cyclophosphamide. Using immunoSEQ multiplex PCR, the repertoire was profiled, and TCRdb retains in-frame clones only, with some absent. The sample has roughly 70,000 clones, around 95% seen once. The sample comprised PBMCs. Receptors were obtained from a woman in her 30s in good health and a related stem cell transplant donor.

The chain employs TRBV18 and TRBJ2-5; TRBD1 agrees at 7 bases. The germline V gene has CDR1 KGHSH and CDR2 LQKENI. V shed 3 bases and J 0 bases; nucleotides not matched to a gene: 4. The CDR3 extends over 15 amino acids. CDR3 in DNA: TGTGCCAGCTCACCTAGACAGGGCTACCAAGAGACCCAGTACTTC. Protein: CASSPRQGYQETQYF.

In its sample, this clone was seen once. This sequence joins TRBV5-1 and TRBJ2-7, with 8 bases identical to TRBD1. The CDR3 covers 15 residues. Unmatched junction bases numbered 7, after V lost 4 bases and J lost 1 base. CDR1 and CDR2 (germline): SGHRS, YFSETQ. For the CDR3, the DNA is TGCGCCAGCAGCGACAGGGGCGCAGGGTCCTACGAGCAGTACTTC. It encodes CASSDRGAGSYEQYF.

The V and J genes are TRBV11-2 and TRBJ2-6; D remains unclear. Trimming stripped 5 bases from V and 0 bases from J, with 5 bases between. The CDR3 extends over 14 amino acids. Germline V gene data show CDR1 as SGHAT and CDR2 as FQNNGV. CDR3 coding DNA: TGTGCCAGCAGCCCGATCTCTGGGGCCAACGTCCTGACTTTC. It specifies CASSPISGANVLTF.

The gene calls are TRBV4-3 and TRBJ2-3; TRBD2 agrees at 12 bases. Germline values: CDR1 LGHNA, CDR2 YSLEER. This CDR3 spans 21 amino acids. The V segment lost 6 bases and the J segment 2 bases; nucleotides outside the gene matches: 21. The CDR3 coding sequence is TGCGCCAGCAGTCGCCGACTAGCGGGGGCCTCACAAAGGTACTACACAGATACGCAGTATTTT. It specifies CASSRRLAGASQRYYTDTQYF.

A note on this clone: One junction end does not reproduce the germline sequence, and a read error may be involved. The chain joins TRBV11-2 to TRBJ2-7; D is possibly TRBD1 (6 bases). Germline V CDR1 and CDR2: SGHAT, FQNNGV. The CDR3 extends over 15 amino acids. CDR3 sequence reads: CASSDRGHLTYGQYF. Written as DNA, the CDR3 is TGTGCCAGCAGCGACCGGGGACACTTGACGTACGGGCAGTACTTC.

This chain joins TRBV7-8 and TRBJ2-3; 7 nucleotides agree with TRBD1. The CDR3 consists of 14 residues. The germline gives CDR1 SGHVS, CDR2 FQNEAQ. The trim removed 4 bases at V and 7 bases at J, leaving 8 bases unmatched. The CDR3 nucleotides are TGTGCCAGCAGCTCACCGGGACAGATCCATACGCAGTATTTT. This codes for CASSSPGQIHTQYF.

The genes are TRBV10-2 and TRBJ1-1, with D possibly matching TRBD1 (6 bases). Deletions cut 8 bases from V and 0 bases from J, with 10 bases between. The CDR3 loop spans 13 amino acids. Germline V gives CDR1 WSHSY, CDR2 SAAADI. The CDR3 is CASSGQLNTEAFF. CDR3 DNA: TGCGCCAGCTCCGGACAGTTGAACACTGAAGCTTTCTTT.

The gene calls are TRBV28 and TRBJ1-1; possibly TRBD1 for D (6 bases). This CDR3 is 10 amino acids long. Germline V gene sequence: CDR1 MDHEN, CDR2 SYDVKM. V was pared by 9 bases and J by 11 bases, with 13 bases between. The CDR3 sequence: CASYRAVAFF. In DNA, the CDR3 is TGTGCCAGTTACAGGGCGGTGGCTTTCTTT.

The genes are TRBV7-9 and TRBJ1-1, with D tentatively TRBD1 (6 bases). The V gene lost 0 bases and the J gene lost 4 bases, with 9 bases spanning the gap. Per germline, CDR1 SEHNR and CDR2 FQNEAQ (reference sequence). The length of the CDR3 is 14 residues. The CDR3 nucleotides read TGTGCCAGCAGCTTAGCCAGGGACATCACTGAAGCTTTCTTT. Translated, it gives CASSLARDITEAFF.

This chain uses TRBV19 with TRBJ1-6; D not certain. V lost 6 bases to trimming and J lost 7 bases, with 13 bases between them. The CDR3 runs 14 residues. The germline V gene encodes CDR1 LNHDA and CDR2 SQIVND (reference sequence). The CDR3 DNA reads TGTGCCAGTAGCTGGAAGGGCCCCAATTCACCCCTCCACTTT. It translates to CASSWKGPNSPLHF.

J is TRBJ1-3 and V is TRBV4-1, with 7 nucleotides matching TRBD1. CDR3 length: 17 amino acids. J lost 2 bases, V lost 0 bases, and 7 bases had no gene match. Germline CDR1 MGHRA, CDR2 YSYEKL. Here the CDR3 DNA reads TGCGCCAGCAGCCAAGATACAGGGGACTGGCCTGGAAACACCATATATTTT. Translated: CASSQDTGDWPGNTIYF.

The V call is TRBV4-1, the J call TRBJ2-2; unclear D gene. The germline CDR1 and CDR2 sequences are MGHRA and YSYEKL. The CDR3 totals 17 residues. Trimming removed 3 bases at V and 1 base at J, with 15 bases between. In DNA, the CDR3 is TGCGCCAGCAGCCAGCCCCGAGTGCTGAGGAACACCGGGGAGCTGTTTTTT. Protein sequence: CASSQPRVLRNTGELFF.

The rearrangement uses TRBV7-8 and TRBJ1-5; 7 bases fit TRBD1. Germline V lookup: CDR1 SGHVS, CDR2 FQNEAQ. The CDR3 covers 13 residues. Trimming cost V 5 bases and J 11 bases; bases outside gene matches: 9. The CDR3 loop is CASSPRTGWTQHF. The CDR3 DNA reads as TGTGCCAGCAGCCCTAGGACAGGCTGGACCCAGCATTTT.

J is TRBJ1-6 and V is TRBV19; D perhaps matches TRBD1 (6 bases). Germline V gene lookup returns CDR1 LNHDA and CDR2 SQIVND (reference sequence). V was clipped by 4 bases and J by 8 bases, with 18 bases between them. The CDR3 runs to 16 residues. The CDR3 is CASSTRQAPMYSPLHF. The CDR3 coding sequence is TGTGCCAGTAGTACCAGACAGGCGCCTATGTATTCACCCCTCCACTTT.

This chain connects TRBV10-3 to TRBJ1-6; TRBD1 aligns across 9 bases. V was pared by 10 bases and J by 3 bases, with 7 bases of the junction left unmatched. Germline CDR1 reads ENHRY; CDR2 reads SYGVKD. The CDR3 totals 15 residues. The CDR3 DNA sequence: TGTGCCACCGCTCGGGACAGGGACTATAATTCACCCCTCCACTTT. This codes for CATARDRDYNSPLHF.

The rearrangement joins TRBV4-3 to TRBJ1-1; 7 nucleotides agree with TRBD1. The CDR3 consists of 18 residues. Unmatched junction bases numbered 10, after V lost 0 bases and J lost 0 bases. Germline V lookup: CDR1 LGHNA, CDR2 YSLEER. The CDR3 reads CASSQDSGLGQMNTEAFF. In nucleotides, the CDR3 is TGCGCCAGCAGCCAAGATTCGGGGCTGGGACAGATGAACACTGAAGCTTTCTTT.

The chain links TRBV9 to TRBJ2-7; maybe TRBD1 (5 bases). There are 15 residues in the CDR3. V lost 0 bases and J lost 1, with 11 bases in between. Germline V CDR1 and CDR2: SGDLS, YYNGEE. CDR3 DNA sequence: TGTGCCAGCAGCGTAGGGGGAAGGACATCCTACGAGCAGTACTTC. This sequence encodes CASSVGGRTSYEQYF. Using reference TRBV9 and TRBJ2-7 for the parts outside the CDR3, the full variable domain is DSGVTQTPKHLITATGQRVTLRCSPRSGDLSVYWYQQSLDQGLQFLIQYYNGEERAKGNILERFSAQQFPDLHSELNLSSLELGDSALYFCASSVGGRTSYEQYFGPGTRLTVT.